This record looks at one T cell receptor beta chain sequence and its context. Repertoires were generated with immunoSEQ multiplex PCR, while TCRdb's copy carries only in-frame clones and drops some. Of about 160,000 clones in the sample, around 88% were seen once. The data are from a study of cytomegalovirus exposure and HLA in healthy donors. This CDR3 is built from 17 residues. Trimming removed 0 bases from V and 1 base from J, with 16 bases in between. Germline CDR1 and CDR2: ENHRY and SYGVKD. The rearrangement uses TRBV10-3 and TRBJ2-7; a weak D match, TRBD1 (6 bases). The sequencing input was PBMCs. The TCR was taken from a woman aged 18-30 years in good health and CMV-seronegative. The CDR3 is CAISESDQGSGSYEQYF. In nucleotides, the CDR3 is TGTGCCATCAGTGAGTCGGATCAGGGGAGTGGGTCCTACGAGCAGTACTTC.